The 11 T cell receptor beta chains listed next were all sequenced from one sample in a study of shared clonotypes between healthy human individuals. Only in-frame clones appear in the TCRdb table, and some are missing; sequencing was by immunoSEQ multiplex PCR. The repertoire holds under 2.5 million clones, with approximately 90% as singletons. Sequenced: naive CD4+ T cells from PBMCs. Indicated subset: CD45RA+ positively selected. These receptors were obtained from a young man in good health. Some clones in this sample may be carry-over from other donors' samples.

The genes are TRBV28 and TRBJ1-4; unclear D gene. The CDR3 consists of 14 residues. V lost 5 bases, J lost 0 bases, and 7 bases lay in between. Germline loops: CDR1 MDHEN, CDR2 SYDVKM. The chain's CDR3 is CASSRGPTNEKLFF. In DNA form, the CDR3 reads TGTGCCAGCAGTCGCGGACCAACTAATGAAAAACTGTTTTTT.

The gene calls are TRBV28 and TRBJ2-7; D is unclear. The CDR3 extends over 15 amino acids. Trimming left V 4 bases short and J 2 bases short, with 15 bases between. Per the germline V gene, CDR1 is MDHEN and CDR2 is SYDVKM. CDR3 sequence reads: CASSSPHPWTYEQYF. CDR3 bases: TGTGCCAGCAGTTCTCCCCATCCCTGGACCTACGAGCAGTACTTC.

The gene calls are TRBV9 and TRBJ2-5, with D perhaps matching TRBD1 (6 bases). V lost 0 bases and J 5 bases, leaving 17 bases between the germline ends. Germline CDR1 and CDR2: SGDLS and YYNGEE. CDR3 length: 16 amino acids. DNA of the CDR3: TGTGCCAGCAGCGTAGGGCAGGGGCCCGCCGTTGAGACCCAGTACTTC. Translating it yields CASSVGQGPAVETQYF.

The J gene is TRBJ1-5, the V gene TRBV28, with D perhaps TRBD1 (5 bases). There are 13 residues in the CDR3. From germline, CDR1 is MDHEN and CDR2 SYDVKM. V was shortened by 10 bases and J by 5 bases, with 15 bases between the two germline ends. CDR3 residues: CATSGTGDQPQHF. Written as DNA, the CDR3 is TGTGCCACCTCAGGGACGGGCGATCAGCCCCAGCATTTT.

As DNA, the CDR3 is TGTGCCAGCAGTTCGGTCCAGGAAGGGTCCCACGAGCAGTACTTC. It translates to CASSSVQEGSHEQYF. This sequence joins TRBV27 and TRBJ2-7, with no clear D. Germline V gene lookup returns CDR1 MNHEY and CDR2 SMNVEV (reference sequence). CDR3 size: 15 residues. Trimming pared 4 bases from V and 5 bases from J, leaving 18 bases between.

The chain is built from TRBV4-2 and TRBJ1-2; 8 bases line up with TRBD1. V lost 5 bases to trimming and J lost 7 bases; unmatched junction nucleotides: 6. The CDR3 extends over 13 amino acids. Looked up from germline, CDR1 is LGHNA and CDR2 is YNFKEQ. The CDR3 DNA sequence: TGTGCCAGCAGCAGAACAGGGGGGAGTGGCTACACCTTC. Translated, it gives CASSRTGGSGYTF.

The rearrangement joins TRBV11-2 to TRBJ2-2; D is unresolved. The germline gives CDR1 SGHAT, CDR2 FQNNGV. This CDR3 is built from 15 residues. V lost 5 bases, J lost 9 bases, and 19 bases lay in between. The CDR3 DNA sequence: TGTGCCAGCAGCCGACCCTTAGAGACCCGTCGGGAGCTGTTTTTT. Translating it yields CASSRPLETRRELFF.

The J gene is TRBJ2-3, the V gene TRBV5-1; 7 bases match TRBD1. The germline gives CDR1 SGHRS, CDR2 YFSETQ. CDR3 length equals 13 residues. Germline trimming cut 7 bases from V and 0 bases from J; bases unmatched to any gene: 2. CDR3 sequence: CASGQASTDTQYF. The CDR3 DNA sequence: TGCGCCAGCGGACAGGCTAGCACAGATACGCAGTATTTT.

The chain has TRBV27 and TRBJ2-3, with TRBD2 identical over 7 bases. Trimming cost V 5 bases and J 0 bases; bases outside gene matches: 8. Per the germline V gene, CDR1 is MNHEY and CDR2 is SMNVEV (reference sequence). The length of the CDR3 is 16 residues. CDR3 nucleotides: TGTGCCAGCAGTCTCCTAGCGGTCCACAGCACAGATACGCAGTATTTT. It is translated as CASSLLAVHSTDTQYF.

Details on this clone: The same CDR3 is also encoded by other DNA sequences in this sample. The V gene is TRBV7-2, the J gene TRBJ1-2; a possible D gene is TRBD1 (6 bases). The V gene's germline CDR1 is SGHTA and CDR2 FQGNSA. V was shortened by 5 bases and J by 2 bases, with 9 bases between the two germline ends. The CDR3 extends over 13 amino acids. CDR3 sequence: CASSPQGNYGYTF. The DNA for the CDR3 is TGTGCCAGCAGCCCGCAGGGGAACTATGGCTACACCTTC.

Of note for this clone: The same CDR3 also results from other DNA sequences found in this sample. V is TRBV9 and J is TRBJ2-7, with D perhaps matching TRBD1 (5 bases). This CDR3 is 14 amino acids long. Between the trimmed V and J ends, which lost 0 bases and 2 bases, there was a span of 9 bases. Germline loops: CDR1 SGDLS, CDR2 YYNGEE. The CDR3 loop reads CASSVGTGTYEQYF. CDR3 DNA: TGTGCCAGCAGCGTAGGAACAGGTACCTACGAGCAGTACTTC.